The rows below give T cell receptor beta chains drawn from one sample of a study of blood T cell repertoires in COVID-19. Generated by immunoSEQ multiplex PCR, the TCRdb table keeps only in-frame clones and is missing some. The sample has just over 300,000 clones, about 90% seen once. The sequenced material came from peripheral blood. The receptors were sampled from a woman aged 25 to 39 with COVID-19, enrolled during active disease. Each CDR3 is given with its conserved first and last residue. The D gene is left open where the match is weak. Clone size is not always given. Where it is, it says once, few, many or a class for expanded clones.

clone size: few; J gene: TRBJ1-3; V gene: TRBV7-8; D gene: TRBD1; CDR3 protein: CASSHGQGFSGNTIYF; CDR3 DNA: TGTGCCAGCAGTCACGGACAGGGCTTCTCTGGAAACACCATATATTTT
clone size: few; J gene: TRBJ1-4; V gene: TRBV4-1; D gene: -; CDR3 protein: CASSQLSLEKLFF; CDR3 DNA: TGCGCCAGCAGCCAACTAAGTCTGGAAAAACTGTTTTTT
clone size: -; J gene: TRBJ2-3; V gene: TRBV19; D gene: -; CDR3 protein: CASRPEFTDTQYF; CDR3 DNA: TGTGCCAGTAGACCCGAGTTTACAGATACGCAGTATTTT
clone size: -; J gene: TRBJ1-2; V gene: TRBV2; D gene: TRBD1; CDR3 protein: CASRPGQAARGYTF; CDR3 DNA: TGTGCCAGCAGGCCCGGACAGGCGGCGAGGGGCTACACCTTC
clone size: -; J gene: TRBJ2-1; V gene: TRBV3-1/TRBV3-2; D gene: TRBD2; CDR3 protein: CASSRRDYYNEQFF; CDR3 DNA: TGTGCCAGCAGTCGCCGGGACTACTACAATGAGCAGTTCTTC
clone size: few; J gene: TRBJ2-1; V gene: TRBV27; D gene: -; CDR3 protein: CASSLRQGGYNEQFF; CDR3 DNA: TGTGCCAGCAGCCTTCGACAGGGAGGATACAATGAGCAGTTCTTC
clone size: -; J gene: TRBJ2-7; V gene: TRBV3-1/TRBV3-2; D gene: TRBD1; CDR3 protein: CASSLQGARDEQYF; CDR3 DNA: TGTGCCAGCAGTCTACAGGGGGCCCGGGACGAGCAGTACTTC
clone size: -; J gene: TRBJ2-5; V gene: TRBV11-2; D gene: TRBD2; CDR3 protein: CASSRSGGARETQYF; CDR3 DNA: TGTGCCAGCAGCCGAAGCGGGGGGGCCCGGGAGACCCAGTACTTC
clone size: -; J gene: TRBJ2-7; V gene: TRBV7-9; D gene: -; CDR3 protein: CASSSTEYEQYF; CDR3 DNA: TGTGCCAGCAGCTCGACTGAGTACGAGCAGTACTTC
clone size: -; J gene: TRBJ1-2; V gene: TRBV19; D gene: -; CDR3 protein: CASQRGEGNYGYTF; CDR3 DNA: TGTGCCAGTCAGCGAGGGGAGGGGAACTATGGCTACACCTTC
clone size: -; J gene: TRBJ1-1; V gene: TRBV30; D gene: -; CDR3 protein: CAWSRVTEAFF; CDR3 DNA: TGTGCCTGGAGCAGGGTTACTGAAGCTTTCTTT
clone size: -; J gene: TRBJ1-2; V gene: TRBV28; D gene: -; CDR3 protein: CASSFTQVTYGYTF; CDR3 DNA: TGTGCCAGCAGTTTCACCCAGGTGACGTATGGCTACACCTTC
clone size: -; J gene: TRBJ1-1; V gene: TRBV23-1; D gene: -; CDR3 protein: CASSQLAQSRTVNTEAFF; CDR3 DNA: TGCGCCAGCAGTCAATTGGCCCAATCGCGGACAGTGAACACTGAAGCTTTCTTT
clone size: -; J gene: TRBJ2-2; V gene: TRBV13; D gene: TRBD1; CDR3 protein: CASSPRGGYPTGELFF; CDR3 DNA: TGTGCCAGCAGCCCCAGAGGGGGCTACCCCACCGGGGAGCTGTTTTTT
clone size: -; J gene: TRBJ2-5; V gene: TRBV4-3; D gene: -; CDR3 protein: CASSQGKLGGSQETQYF; CDR3 DNA: TGCGCCAGCAGCCAAGGGAAATTGGGGGGAAGCCAAGAGACCCAGTACTTC
clone size: -; J gene: TRBJ2-2; V gene: TRBV5-1; D gene: TRBD1; CDR3 protein: CASRWGQGAQTGELFF; CDR3 DNA: TGCGCCAGCAGGTGGGGACAGGGGGCGCAGACCGGGGAGCTGTTTTTT
clone size: -; J gene: TRBJ1-1; V gene: TRBV4-3; D gene: TRBD1; CDR3 protein: CASSAGQVGSAEAFF; CDR3 DNA: TGCGCCAGCAGCGCTGGACAGGTCGGATCGGCTGAAGCTTTCTTT
clone size: -; J gene: TRBJ2-1; V gene: TRBV5-5; D gene: -; CDR3 protein: CASSRLASTYNEQFF; CDR3 DNA: TGTGCCAGCAGTCGCCTAGCATCTACCTACAATGAGCAGTTCTTC
clone size: -; J gene: TRBJ1-1; V gene: TRBV6-2/TRBV6-3; D gene: -; CDR3 protein: CASSYYMNTEAFF; CDR3 DNA: TGTGCCAGCAGTTACTACATGAACACTGAAGCTTTCTTT
clone size: -; J gene: TRBJ2-3; V gene: TRBV10-1; D gene: TRBD1; CDR3 protein: CASRDRSSTDTQYF; CDR3 DNA: TGCGCCAGCCGGGACAGGTCTAGCACAGATACGCAGTATTTT
clone size: -; J gene: TRBJ2-3; V gene: TRBV18; D gene: -; CDR3 protein: CASSPEGFDTDTQYF; CDR3 DNA: TGTGCCAGCTCACCGGAGGGGTTCGACACAGATACGCAGTATTTT
clone size: -; J gene: TRBJ1-5; V gene: TRBV7-2; D gene: -; CDR3 protein: CASSSRHRNQPQHF; CDR3 DNA: TGTGCCAGCAGCTCACGACACCGCAATCAGCCCCAGCATTTT
clone size: -; J gene: TRBJ1-1; V gene: TRBV30; D gene: -; CDR3 protein: CAWSVLGVEAFF; CDR3 DNA: TGTGCCTGGAGTGTTCTGGGAGTTGAAGCTTTCTTT
clone size: -; J gene: TRBJ1-2; V gene: TRBV7-2; D gene: -; CDR3 protein: CASSTYRENYGYTF; CDR3 DNA: TGTGCCAGCAGCACCTACAGGGAGAACTATGGCTACACCTTC
clone size: -; J gene: TRBJ2-3; V gene: TRBV10-3; D gene: TRBD1; CDR3 protein: CAISDGTGSTDTQYF; CDR3 DNA: TGTGCCATCAGTGACGGGACAGGGTCCACAGATACGCAGTATTTT
clone size: -; J gene: TRBJ1-5; V gene: TRBV4-2; D gene: TRBD1; CDR3 protein: CASSQEPARGHWVNQPQHF; CDR3 DNA: TGTGCCAGCAGCCAAGAACCTGCCAGGGGGCATTGGGTGAATCAGCCCCAGCATTTT
clone size: few; J gene: TRBJ1-1; V gene: TRBV2; D gene: -; CDR3 protein: CASTDGSMNTEAFF; CDR3 DNA: TGTGCCAGCACTGATGGCAGTATGAACACTGAAGCTTTCTTT